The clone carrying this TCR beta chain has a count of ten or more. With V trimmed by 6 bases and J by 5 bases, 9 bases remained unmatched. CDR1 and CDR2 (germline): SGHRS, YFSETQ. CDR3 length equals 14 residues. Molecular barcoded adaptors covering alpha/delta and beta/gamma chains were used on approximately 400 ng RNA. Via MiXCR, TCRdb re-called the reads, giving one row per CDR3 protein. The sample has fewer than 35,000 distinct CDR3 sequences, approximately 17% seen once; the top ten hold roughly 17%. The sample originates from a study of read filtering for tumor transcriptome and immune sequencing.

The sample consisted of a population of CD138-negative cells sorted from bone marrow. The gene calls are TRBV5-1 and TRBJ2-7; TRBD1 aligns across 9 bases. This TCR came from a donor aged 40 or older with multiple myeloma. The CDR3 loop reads CASTAGTGFNEQYF. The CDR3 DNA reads TGCGCCAGCACAGCCGGGACAGGGTTTAACGAGCAGTACTTC.